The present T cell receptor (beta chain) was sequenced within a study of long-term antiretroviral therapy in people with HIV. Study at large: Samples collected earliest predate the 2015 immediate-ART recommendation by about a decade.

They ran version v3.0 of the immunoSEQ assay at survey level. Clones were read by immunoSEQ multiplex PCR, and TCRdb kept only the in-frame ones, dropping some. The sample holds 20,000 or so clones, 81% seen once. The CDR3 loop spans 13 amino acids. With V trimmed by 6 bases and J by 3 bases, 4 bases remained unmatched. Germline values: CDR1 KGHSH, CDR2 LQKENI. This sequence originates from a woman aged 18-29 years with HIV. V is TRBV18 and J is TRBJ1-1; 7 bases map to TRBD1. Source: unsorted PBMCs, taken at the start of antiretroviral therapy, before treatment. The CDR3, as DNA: TGTGCCAGCTCGAGTGACAGGGACACTGAAGCTTTCTTT. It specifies CASSSDRDTEAFF.